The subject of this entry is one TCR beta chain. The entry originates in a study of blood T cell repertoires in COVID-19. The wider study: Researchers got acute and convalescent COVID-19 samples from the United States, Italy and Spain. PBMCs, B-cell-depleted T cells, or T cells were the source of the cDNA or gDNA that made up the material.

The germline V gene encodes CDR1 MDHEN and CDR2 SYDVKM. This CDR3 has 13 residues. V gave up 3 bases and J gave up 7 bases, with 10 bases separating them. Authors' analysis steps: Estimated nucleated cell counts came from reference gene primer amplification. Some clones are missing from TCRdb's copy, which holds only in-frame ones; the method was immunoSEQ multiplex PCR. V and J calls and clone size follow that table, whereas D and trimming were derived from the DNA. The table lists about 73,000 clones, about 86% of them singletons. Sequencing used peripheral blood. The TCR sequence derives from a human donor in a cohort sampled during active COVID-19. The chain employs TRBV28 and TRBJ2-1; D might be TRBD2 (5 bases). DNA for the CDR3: TGTGCCAGCAGTTTTCTAGCTCGGAATGAGCAGTTCTTC. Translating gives CASSFLARNEQFF.